Below, one TCR beta chain is given with its context. TCRdb's copy holds only in-frame clones and misses some; the assay was immunoSEQ multiplex PCR. The sample has about 40,000 clones, approximately 89% seen once. The source of the sample is a study of blood T cell repertoires in COVID-19. In the study overall: Material from acute and convalescent COVID-19 was sourced from the United States, Italy and Spain.

V dropped 1 base and J dropped 0 bases, with 9 bases sitting between them. The CDR3 loop spans 16 amino acids. Germline V gives CDR1 SNHLY, CDR2 FYNNEI. The chain is built from TRBV2 and TRBJ2-2; D might be TRBD1 (5 bases). Sequences were obtained from peripheral blood. The sequence derives from a woman aged 70-85 years with acute or convalescent COVID-19. DNA of the CDR3: TGTGCCAGCAGTGAAGGGGTGACAGCGAACACCGGGGAGCTGTTTTTT. Translated: CASSEGVTANTGELFF.